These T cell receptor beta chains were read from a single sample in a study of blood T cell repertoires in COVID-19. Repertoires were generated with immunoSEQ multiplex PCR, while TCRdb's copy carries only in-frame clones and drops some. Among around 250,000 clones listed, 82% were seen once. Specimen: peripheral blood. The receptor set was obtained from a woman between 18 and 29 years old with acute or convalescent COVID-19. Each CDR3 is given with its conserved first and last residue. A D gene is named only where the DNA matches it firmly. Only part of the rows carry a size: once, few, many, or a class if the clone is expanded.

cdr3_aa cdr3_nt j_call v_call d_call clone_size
CAWGGGDSYEQYF TGTGCCTGGGGGGGCGGGGACTCCTACGAGCAGTACTTC TRBJ2-7 TRBV30 . .
CASSPDRGWVYGYTF TGTGCCAGCTCACCCGACAGGGGGTGGGTCTATGGCTACACCTTC TRBJ1-2 TRBV18 TRBD1 .
CASSSSGYGYTF TGTGCCAGCAGTTCATCGGGCTATGGCTACACCTTC TRBJ1-2 TRBV12-3/TRBV12-4 . .
CASSGRQGGNSPLHF TGTGCCAGCAGCGGGAGACAGGGGGGGAATTCACCCCTCCACTTT TRBJ1-6 TRBV9 TRBD1 .
CASSPTSELSFNSYNEQFF TGTGCCAGCAGCCCAACTAGCGAACTCTCCTTCAACTCCTACAATGAGCAGTTCTTC TRBJ2-1 TRBV2 TRBD2 .
CASSLVSGQYRDGYTF TGTGCCAGCAGCTTAGTTTCTGGACAATATAGAGATGGCTACACCTTC TRBJ1-2 TRBV7-2 . .
CASSLLGEKLFF TGCGCCAGCAGCTTGCTCGGTGAAAAACTGTTTTTT TRBJ1-4 TRBV5-1 . .
CASSPPTDYSNQPQHF TGTGCCAGTAGTCCCCCGACAGATTATAGCAATCAGCCCCAGCATTTT TRBJ1-5 TRBV19 . .
CASSFTTEQFF TGTGCCAGCAGCTTTACAACTGAGCAGTTCTTC TRBJ2-1 TRBV11-2 . few
CASSYRGWWTEAFF TGTGCCAGCAGTTACAGGGGATGGTGGACTGAAGCTTTCTTT TRBJ1-1 TRBV6-2/TRBV6-3 . .
CASSRDSTISPLHF TGCGCCAGCAGCCGGGACAGCACGATATCACCCCTCCACTTT TRBJ1-6 TRBV5-1 TRBD1 .
CASSTGLAGATDTQYF TGCGCCAGCAGCACGGGACTAGCGGGAGCGACAGATACGCAGTATTTT TRBJ2-3 TRBV5-1 TRBD2 once
CASKATGLWDTEAFF TGTGCCAGTAAAGCCACAGGGCTGTGGGACACTGAAGCTTTCTTT TRBJ1-1 TRBV28 . .
CASSPGTGELFF TGTGCCAGCAGCCCAGGGACCGGGGAGCTGTTTTTT TRBJ2-2 TRBV11-3 . .
CATSVVADYGYTF TGTGCCACCAGCGTGGTAGCCGACTATGGCTACACCTTC TRBJ1-2 TRBV15 . .
CASSYGNRGNGELFF TGTGCCAGCAGTTACGGGAACAGGGGTAACGGGGAGCTGTTTTTT TRBJ2-2 TRBV6-5 TRBD1 .
CASSQPGTSGRVEQFF TGCGCCAGCAGCCAGCCGGGGACTAGCGGGAGAGTTGAGCAGTTCTTC TRBJ2-1 TRBV4-3 TRBD2 .
CASSLAQTGTSGYEQYF TGTGCCAGCAGCTTAGCGCAAACGGGGACTAGCGGCTACGAGCAGTACTTC TRBJ2-7 TRBV11-1 TRBD2 .
CAWSGSDNQPQHF TGTGCCTGGAGTGGCAGCGACAATCAGCCCCAGCATTTT TRBJ1-5 TRBV30 . .
CASSSRQAGNTIYF TGTGCCAGCTCATCCAGACAGGCTGGAAACACCATATATTTT TRBJ1-3 TRBV18 . .
CASSSGQGALFAEAFF TGTGCCAGCAGTTCTGGACAGGGGGCCCTTTTCGCTGAAGCTTTCTTT TRBJ1-1 TRBV2 TRBD1 .
CASSLVGLAGGETQYF TGTGCCAGCAGCTTAGTAGGACTAGCGGGAGGAGAGACCCAGTACTTC TRBJ2-5 TRBV13 TRBD2 .
CASGLDRGFMSTEAFF TGTGCTAGTGGGTTAGACAGGGGTTTTATGAGCACTGAAGCTTTCTTT TRBJ1-1 TRBV12-5 TRBD1 .
CASSDGQGWLYEQYF TGTGCCAGCAGTGACGGACAGGGGTGGCTTTACGAGCAGTACTTC TRBJ2-7 TRBV6-1 TRBD1 .
CASSTGRTGELFF TGTGCCAGCAGCACTGGTAGAACCGGGGAGCTGTTTTTT TRBJ2-2 TRBV11-2 . .
CASRLSGEGYNEQFF TGTGCCAGTAGACTTAGCGGAGAAGGGTACAATGAGCAGTTCTTC TRBJ2-1 TRBV19 . .
CASSVEPGRGGELFF TGTGCCAGCAGCGTAGAGCCTGGGAGAGGCGGGGAGCTGTTTTTT TRBJ2-2 TRBV9 . .
CASSLVGVVTEQYF TGTGCCAGCAGCTTAGTAGGGGTGGTAACTGAGCAGTACTTC TRBJ2-7 TRBV7-9 . .
CASSVGSGRVPANYGYTF TGTGCCAGCAGCGTAGGTTCTGGCAGGGTACCAGCTAACTATGGCTACACCTTC TRBJ1-2 TRBV9 . .